A single sample gave rise to the 10 T cell receptor beta chains below, sequenced in a study of regulatory T cells in long-lasting Graves disease. The sample's time point: persistent/refractory GD, antithyroid drugs over 5 years with positive TRAb. RNA extracted from PBMCs served as the sequencing template. Assembly of TCR beta libraries relied on iRepertoire HTBI primers together with Arm-PCR of CDR3 regions. TCRdb analysed the multiplex PCR reads with MiXCR anew, one entry per CDR3 protein. The table lists under 450,000 distinct CDR3 sequences, 23% of them singletons. This sample comprised peripheral blood mononuclear cells (PBMCs), obtained when the disease was refractory, from a patient treated with antithyroid drugs. Receptors were obtained from a female donor with Graves disease.

In its sample, this clonotype was seen many times. The rearrangement links TRBV28 to TRBJ1-1; no clear D gene. The V gene's germline CDR1 is MDHEN and CDR2 SYDVKM. Trimming removed 3 bases from V and 8 bases from J, with 10 bases in between. This CDR3 spans 12 amino acids. CDR3 protein: CASSFSPTEAFF. DNA for the CDR3: TGTGCCAGCAGTTTTTCACCAACAGAAGCTTTCTTT. Based on the CDR3 plus reference TRBV28 and TRBJ1-1, the full variable domain is DVKVTQSSRYLVKRTGEKVFLECVQDMDHENMFWYRQDPGLGLRLIYFSYDVKMKEKGDIPEGYSVSREKKERFSLILESASTNQTSMYLCASSFSPTEAFFGQGTRLTVV.

CDR3 in DNA: TGCGCCAGCAGTGAGATGGCTAGCGGGAGTACATACGAGCAGTACTTC. As protein: CASSEMASGSTYEQYF. V and J are TRBV10-2 and TRBJ2-7; 10 bases are a match to TRBD2. This CDR3 is built from 16 residues. Germline lookup yields CDR1 WSHSY and CDR2 SAAADI. J lost 4 bases, V lost 2 bases, and 8 bases had no gene match.

This clonotype was counted only a few times. The rearrangement joins TRBV2 to TRBJ2-7; 9 nucleotides agree with TRBD1. Germline V gives CDR1 SNHLY, CDR2 FYNNEI. This CDR3 is 14 amino acids long. Trimming at V came to 6 bases and at J to 4 bases, leaving 7 bases not matched to a gene. This chain's CDR3 is CASRAGQGFYEQYF. The CDR3 DNA reads TGTGCCAGCAGGGCGGGACAGGGATTTTACGAGCAGTACTTC.

The chain employs TRBV19 and TRBJ1-5; a weak D match, TRBD1 (5 bases). V lost 7 bases, J lost 1 base, and 17 bases lay in between. This CDR3 spans 16 amino acids. Germline assignment: CDR1 LNHDA and CDR2 SQIVND (reference sequence). In DNA, the CDR3 is TGTGCCAGTACCCATGGGGCAGGAATCAGCAATCAGCCCCAGCATTTT. This encodes CASTHGAGISNQPQHF. Combining the CDR3 with reference TRBV19 and TRBJ1-5 gives the whole variable domain DGGITQSPKYLFRKEGQNVTLSCEQNLNHDAMYWYRQDPGQGLRLIYYSQIVNDFQKGDIAEGYSVSREKKESFPLTVTSAQKNPTAFYLCASTHGAGISNQPQHFGDGTRLSIL.

In regard to this clonotype: A much bigger clone sits one base away, suggesting this may be a read error. The CDR3 DNA reads as TGTGCCAGCAGCTTAGAGGGGAGTTTCACCTGCGAGCAGTACTTC. This gives the protein CASSLEGSFTCEQYF. V gene TRBV7-9 combines with J gene TRBJ2-7; possibly TRBD1 or TRBD2 for D (5 bases each). Trimming took 1 base from V and 6 from J, leaving 16 bases between them. CDR3 length: 15 residues. Germline CDR1 SEHNR, CDR2 FQNEAQ (reference sequence).

This clonotype appeared a few times. The gene calls are TRBV20-1 and TRBJ2-7, with a weak D call TRBD2 (6 bases). The V end lost 3 bases, the J end lost 5 bases, and 14 bases lay between the germline ends. Germline CDR1 and CDR2: DFQATT and SNEGSKA (reference sequence). The CDR3 has 13 amino acids. The CDR3 bases are TGCAGTGCTAGGGTGGGGGGAGTCCACGAGCAGTACTTC. Translating it yields CSARVGGVHEQYF.

The V and J genes are TRBV5-1 and TRBJ2-7; D is possibly TRBD2 (6 bases). The CDR3 is 16 amino acids. In germline, CDR1 is SGHRS, CDR2 YFSETQ. The germline V and J ends were trimmed by 4 bases and 5 bases, with 22 bases remaining between them. CDR3 bases: TGCGCCAGCAGCGGAACTTCTCTAGCGAGTCCCAACGAGCAGTACTTC. Its translation: CASSGTSLASPNEQYF.

The chain combines TRBV4-1 with TRBJ1-3; possible D gene TRBD1, 5 bases. The germline gives CDR1 MGHRA, CDR2 YSYEKL. Trimming cost V 4 bases and J 4 bases, with 20 bases left between them. This CDR3 is built from 17 residues. For the CDR3, the DNA is TGCGCCAGCAGCCTACGGACAAACTACAGCCCGGGAAACACCATATATTTT. This translates into CASSLRTNYSPGNTIYF.

This clonotype was counted a few times. V is TRBV19 and J is TRBJ2-7, with a possible D match to TRBD2 (5 bases). This CDR3 region has 12 residues. V gave up 3 bases and J gave up 7 bases, with 10 bases separating them. The V gene's germline CDR1 is LNHDA and CDR2 SQIVND (reference sequence). CDR3 nucleotide sequence: TGTGCCAGTAGTATGTCCCGAGGGGAGCAGTACTTC. Its translation: CASSMSRGEQYF.

The chain has TRBV6-5 and TRBJ2-2; no firm D call. The length of the CDR3 is 15 residues. The V end lost 0 bases, the J end lost 4 bases, and 9 bases lay between the germline ends. The germline CDR1 and CDR2 sequences are MNHEY and SVGAGI. The CDR3 sequence is CASSYSIGSTGELFF. In DNA, the CDR3 is TGTGCCAGCAGTTACTCGATAGGTAGCACCGGGGAGCTGTTTTTT.